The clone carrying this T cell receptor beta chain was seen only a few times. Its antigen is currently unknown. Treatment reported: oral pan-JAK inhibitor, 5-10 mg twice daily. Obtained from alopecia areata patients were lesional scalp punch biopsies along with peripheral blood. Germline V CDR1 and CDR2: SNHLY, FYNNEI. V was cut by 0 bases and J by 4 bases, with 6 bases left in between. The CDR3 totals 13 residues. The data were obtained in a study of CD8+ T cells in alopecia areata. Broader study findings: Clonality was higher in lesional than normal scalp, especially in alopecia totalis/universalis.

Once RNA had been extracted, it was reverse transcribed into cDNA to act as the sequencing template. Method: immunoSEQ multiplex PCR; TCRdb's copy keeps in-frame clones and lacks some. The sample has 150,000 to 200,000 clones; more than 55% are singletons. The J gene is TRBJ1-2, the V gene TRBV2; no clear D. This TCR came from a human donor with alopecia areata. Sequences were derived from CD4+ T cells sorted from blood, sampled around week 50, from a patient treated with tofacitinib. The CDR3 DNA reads TGTGCCAGCAGTGAAGCTCCGGCCTATGGCTACACCTTC. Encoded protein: CASSEAPAYGYTF.